These 8 T cell receptor beta chains came from one sample sequenced in a study of T cells expressing NK-cell markers. TCRdb reworked the 5' RACE reads into one entry per CDR3 protein, no DNA. This specimen shows about 260,000 distinct CDR3 sequences; the ten leading clones hold roughly 4.2%. Sample: blood T cells: a sorted CD56 or NKG2C T cell subset, CD4+ or CD8+ T cells, or bulk PBMC T cells (not recorded which). These TCRs come from a woman aged 18 to 75 in good health.

The rearrangement uses TRBV15 and TRBJ1-2; the TCRdb call, TRBD1, lacks DNA for checking. Germline V lookup: CDR1 LNHNV, CDR2 YYDKDF (reference sequence). The length of the CDR3 is 14 residues. The CDR3: CATSSYRVDYGYTF.

The V call is TRBV24-1, the J call TRBJ2-1; the TRBD1 assignment by TCRdb is unverifiable without DNA. The CDR3 has 14 residues. Germline CDR1 is KGHDR and CDR2 is SFDVKD. CDR3 region: CAITTHPGTPKQFF.

The chain joins TRBV15 to TRBJ2-2; TCRdb reports TRBD2, a call that lacks DNA to check it against. The CDR3 consists of 15 residues. The V gene's germline CDR1 is LNHNV and CDR2 YYDKDF (reference sequence). The CDR3 sequence is CATSRDGTRGGELFF.

The chain links TRBV5-1 to TRBJ2-5; the TCRdb D gene call, TRBD1, has no DNA to confirm it. The V gene's germline CDR1 is SGHRS and CDR2 YFSETQ. The CDR3 spans 13 residues. The CDR3 sequence: CASRGQGGETQYF.

This chain uses TRBV3-1 with TRBJ2-5; TCRdb names TRBD1, which stays unverified in the absence of DNA. The CDR3 is 14 amino acids. Germline-derived CDR1 and CDR2 are LGHDT and YNNKEL (reference sequence). CDR3 sequence reads: CASSQGGGAETQYF.

This chain joins TRBV4-3 and TRBJ2-7; the TCRdb call, TRBD2, lacks DNA for checking. The germline V gene encodes CDR1 LGHNA and CDR2 YSLEER. This CDR3 contains 15 residues. The CDR3: CASSQVGTASYEQYF.

The CDR3 is CASSLTGVTSWEQYF. The chain combines TRBV7-2 with TRBJ2-7. The CDR3 extends over 15 amino acids. Germline V lookup: CDR1 SGHTA, CDR2 FQGNSA.

This chain's CDR3 is CASTNRGQETQYF. The V and J genes are TRBV12-3 or TRBV12-4 and TRBJ2-5; TCRdb returns TRBD1, unconfirmable since there is no DNA. CDR3 length: 13 amino acids.